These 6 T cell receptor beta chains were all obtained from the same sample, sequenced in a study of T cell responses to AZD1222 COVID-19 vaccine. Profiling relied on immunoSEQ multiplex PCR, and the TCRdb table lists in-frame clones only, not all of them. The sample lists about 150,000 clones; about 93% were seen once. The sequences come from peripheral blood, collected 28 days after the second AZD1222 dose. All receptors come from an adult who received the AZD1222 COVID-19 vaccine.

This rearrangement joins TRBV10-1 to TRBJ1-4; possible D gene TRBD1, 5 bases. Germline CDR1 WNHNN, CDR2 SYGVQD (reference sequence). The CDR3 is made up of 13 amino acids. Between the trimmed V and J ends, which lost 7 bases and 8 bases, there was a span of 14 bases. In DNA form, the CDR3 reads TGCGCCAGCATGACCCTGGCAGGGGAAAAACTGTTTTTT. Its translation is CASMTLAGEKLFF.

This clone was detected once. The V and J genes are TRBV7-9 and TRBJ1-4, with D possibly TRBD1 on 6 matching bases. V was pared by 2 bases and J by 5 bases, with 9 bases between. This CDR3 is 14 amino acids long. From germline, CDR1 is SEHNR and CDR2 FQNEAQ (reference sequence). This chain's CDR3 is CASSLPQGNEKLFF. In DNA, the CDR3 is TGTGCCAGCAGCTTACCCCAGGGGAATGAAAAACTGTTTTTT.

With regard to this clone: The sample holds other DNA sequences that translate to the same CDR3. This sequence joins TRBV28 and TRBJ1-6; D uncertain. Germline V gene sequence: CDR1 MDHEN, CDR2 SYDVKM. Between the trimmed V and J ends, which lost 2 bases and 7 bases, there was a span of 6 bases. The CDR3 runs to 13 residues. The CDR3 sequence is CASSLRPNSPLHF. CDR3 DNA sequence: TGTGCCAGCAGTTTAAGACCCAATTCACCCCTCCACTTT.

The CDR3 DNA reads TGTGCCAGCAGCTTCCTCCGGGACAGCTATAATTCACCCCTCCACTTT. This codes for CASSFLRDSYNSPLHF. The rearrangement joins TRBV7-8 to TRBJ1-6, with 7 bases lining up with TRBD1. Trimming took 3 bases from V and 3 from J; bases not matched to a gene: 5. Germline lookup yields CDR1 SGHVS and CDR2 FQNEAQ. This CDR3 region has 16 residues.

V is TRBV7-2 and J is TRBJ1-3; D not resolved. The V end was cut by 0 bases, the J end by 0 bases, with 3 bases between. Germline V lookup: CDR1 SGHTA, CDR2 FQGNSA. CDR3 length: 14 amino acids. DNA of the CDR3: TGTGCCAGCAGCTTAGCGGGCTCTGGAAACACCATATATTTT. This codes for CASSLAGSGNTIYF.

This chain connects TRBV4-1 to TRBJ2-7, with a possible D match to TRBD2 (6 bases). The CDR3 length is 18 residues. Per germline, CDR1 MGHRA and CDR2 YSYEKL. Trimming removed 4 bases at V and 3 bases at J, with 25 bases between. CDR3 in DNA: TGCGCCAGCAGCCCTACCCTAGCGAGGAGTCAGACTGGCTACGAGCAGTACTTC. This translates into CASSPTLARSQTGYEQYF.